These 24 T cell receptor beta chains were all obtained from the same sample, sequenced in a study of blood T cell repertoires in COVID-19. Assay: immunoSEQ multiplex PCR; the TCRdb copy retains only in-frame clones and omits some. The sample gives about 57,000 clones, roughly 85% of which show up once; 4.7% is in the top ten. The sample was peripheral blood. The receptors originated from a human donor in a cohort sampled during active COVID-19.

The CDR3 bases are TGTGCCAGCAGCTTAGGGGGGGACCGGGGATACAATGAGCAGTTCTTC. Its translation: CASSLGGDRGYNEQFF. The chain uses TRBV11-3 and TRBJ2-1; perhaps TRBD2 as D (6 bases). Germline V gene data show CDR1 as SGHNT and CDR2 as YENEEA. V gave up 1 base and J gave up 4 bases, with 14 bases separating them. The length of the CDR3 is 16 residues.

In this sample, this clone turned up once. The V gene is TRBV5-1, the J gene TRBJ2-4, with a tentative D call TRBD2 (6 bases). V lost 0 bases, J lost 0 bases, and 10 bases lay in between. The germline V gene has CDR1 SGHRS and CDR2 YFSETQ. CDR3 length: 16 amino acids. The CDR3 nucleotides are TGCGCCAGCAGCTTGGCCGGGGGTCGAGCCAAAAACATTCAGTACTTC. Amino acid sequence: CASSLAGGRAKNIQYF.

The chain joins TRBV2 to TRBJ2-3; D is unclear. CDR1 SNHLY and CDR2 FYNNEI come from the germline V gene. V was cut by 1 base and J by 2 bases, with 7 bases left in between. The CDR3 consists of 14 residues. CDR3 region: CASSEVVYTDTQYF. DNA for the CDR3: TGTGCCAGCAGTGAAGTGGTCTACACAGATACGCAGTATTTT.

The CDR3 protein is CASSSQGAGDEKLFF. The CDR3, as DNA: TGTGCCAGCAGTTCACAGGGGGCTGGGGATGAAAAACTGTTTTTT. V and J are TRBV2 and TRBJ1-4; 9 bases line up with TRBD1. After removal of 5 bases from V and 6 bases from J, the junction contained 7 bases not matched to a gene. Germline V gives CDR1 SNHLY, CDR2 FYNNEI. The length of the CDR3 is 15 residues.

This clone was detected a few times. V is TRBV6-4 and J is TRBJ2-7, with 12 bases matching TRBD2. J gave up 1 base and V 8 bases, and 18 bases lay outside the gene matches. Germline V gene data show CDR1 as MRHNA and CDR2 as SNTAGT. CDR3 length: 19 residues. The CDR3 region is CASGPSGRAVVLESYEQYF. DNA for the CDR3: TGTGCCAGCGGCCCTAGCGGGAGGGCCGTTGTCTTAGAGTCCTACGAGCAGTACTTC.

The chain recombines TRBV25-1 with TRBJ2-2, with a tentative D call TRBD2 (5 bases). The CDR3 is 11 amino acids. CDR1 MGHDK and CDR2 SYGVNS come from the germline V gene. Trimming took 4 bases from V and 11 from J, leaving 8 bases between them. The CDR3 coding sequence is TGTGCCAGCAGTGTTGAGGGAGAGCTGTTTTTT. This translates into CASSVEGELFF.

As regards this clone: Given a much more abundant clone one base away, this may be a read error. This sample includes further DNA sequences coding for the same CDR3. V is TRBV18 and J is TRBJ1-5, with 8 bases aligning to TRBD1. Germline V gene data show CDR1 as KGHSH and CDR2 as LQKENI. V shed 5 bases, J shed 0 bases, and the junction held 3 bases outside the gene matches. The CDR3 sequence is 15 residues long. Here the CDR3 DNA reads TGTGCCAGCTCATTGGGACAGGATAGCAATCAGCCCCAGCATTTT. Protein: CASSLGQDSNQPQHF.

The gene calls are TRBV19 and TRBJ1-2, with 12 bases matching TRBD1. The J segment lost 4 bases and the V segment lost 8 bases, leaving 8 bases of the junction unmatched. The CDR3 length is 15 residues. From germline, CDR1 is LNHDA and CDR2 SQIVND (reference sequence). The CDR3 bases are TGTGCCAGTGCAGGGGACAGGGGGCCGGCCTATGGCTACACCTTC. Translation: CASAGDRGPAYGYTF.

As concerns this clone: Within the sample, other DNA sequences also encode this same CDR3. The chain uses TRBV18 and TRBJ1-1, with D perhaps TRBD1 (6 bases). This CDR3 region has 13 residues. V was trimmed by 3 bases and J by 1 base, leaving 6 bases between them. From germline, CDR1 is KGHSH and CDR2 LQKENI. In DNA, the CDR3 is TGTGCCAGCTCACCGACAGGGAACACTGAAGCTTTCTTT. Translating gives CASSPTGNTEAFF.

This clone turned up a few times. The J gene is TRBJ2-7, the V gene TRBV19, with D possibly being TRBD2 (6 bases). Trimming cost V 5 bases and J 0 bases, with 11 bases left between them. Germline V lookup: CDR1 LNHDA, CDR2 SQIVND (reference sequence). This CDR3 region has 14 residues. The CDR3 DNA sequence: TGTGCCAGTAGTTCCGGGAGATCCTCCTACGAGCAGTACTTC. Protein: CASSSGRSSYEQYF.

The CDR3 is CASSTGPSGANVLTF. The CDR3 region has the DNA TGTGCCAGCAGCACCGGTCCGTCGGGGGCCAACGTCCTGACTTTC. The V gene is TRBV7-2, the J gene TRBJ2-6, with D hard to call. The germline CDR1 and CDR2 sequences are SGHTA and FQGNSA. The CDR3 is made up of 15 amino acids. Trimming took off 5 bases at V and 4 bases at J, with 12 bases between the two ends.

The rearrangement links TRBV2 to TRBJ1-1; D may be TRBD1 (6 bases). Germline CDR1 is SNHLY and CDR2 is FYNNEI. The CDR3 runs 13 residues. V shed 6 bases and J shed 0 bases, with 8 bases lying between them. CDR3 sequence: CASRGQMNTEAFF. The CDR3 nucleotides are TGTGCCAGCAGGGGACAAATGAACACTGAAGCTTTCTTT.

This clone was recorded a few times. The V and J genes are TRBV10-1 and TRBJ2-7, with TRBD2 as a possible D gene (5 bases). Germline CDR1 is WNHNN and CDR2 is SYGVQD (reference sequence). Trimming shortened V by 0 bases and J by 2 bases, and 11 bases separated the two germline ends. The CDR3 length is 15 residues. The CDR3 DNA is TGCGCCAGCAGTGAGTCTGTCGGGAAAGCCTACGAGCAGTACTTC. Its protein is CASSESVGKAYEQYF.

This clone has only a few counts. The rearrangement links TRBV30 to TRBJ2-3; 11 nucleotides match TRBD2. Germline CDR1 and CDR2: GTSNPN and SVGIG (reference sequence). J gave up 6 bases and V 2 bases, and 10 bases lay outside the gene matches. The length of the CDR3 is 16 residues. The CDR3 nucleotides read TGTGCCTGGAGTCAGCTCGCTAGCGGGGGGAGGGATACGCAGTATTTT. This gives the protein CAWSQLASGGRDTQYF.

This sequence joins TRBV5-1 and TRBJ1-2; TRBD1 matches at 8 bases. Germline CDR1 and CDR2: SGHRS and YFSETQ. The CDR3 is made up of 16 amino acids. Unmatched junction bases numbered 11, after V lost 4 bases and J lost 3 bases. The CDR3 sequence: CASSRTGTGGDYGYTF. The CDR3 nucleotides read TGCGCCAGCAGCCGGACCGGGACAGGAGGAGACTATGGCTACACCTTC.

This chain links TRBV6-5 with TRBJ2-5, with TRBD2 identical over 11 bases. The V gene's germline CDR1 is MNHEY and CDR2 SVGAGI. The CDR3 runs to 16 residues. V gave up 2 bases and J gave up 6 bases; unmatched junction bases: 8. Written as DNA, the CDR3 is TGTGCCAGCAGTTACGCACTAGCGGGAGTTGCGAAGACCCAGTACTTC. It codes for CASSYALAGVAKTQYF.

This clone was seen once. This CDR3 is CASSRTRLAGVETQYF. As DNA, the CDR3 is TGTGCCAGCAGCCGGACGCGACTAGCGGGAGTAGAGACCCAGTACTTC. This chain joins TRBV7-9 and TRBJ2-5; TRBD2 matches at 12 bases. Germline CDR1 SEHNR, CDR2 FQNEAQ (reference sequence). Losses at the gene ends were 5 bases for V and 4 bases for J; bases not matched to a gene: 8. This CDR3 has 16 residues.

The chain employs TRBV7-6 and TRBJ2-3; D may be TRBD2 (5 bases). V was clipped by 6 bases and J by 0 bases, with 13 bases between them. Per the germline V gene, CDR1 is SGHVS and CDR2 is FNYEAQ. The CDR3 consists of 15 residues. CDR3 sequence: CASSLAGLSTDTQYF. In DNA form, the CDR3 reads TGTGCCAGCAGTCTCGCGGGTCTAAGCACAGATACGCAGTATTTT.

The CDR3 DNA is TGTGCCACCAGAGACAGTGCCACTCGGGCAGATACGCAGTATTTT. Translating it yields CATRDSATRADTQYF. This rearrangement joins TRBV24-1 to TRBJ2-3; TRBD1 is a possible D gene (5 bases). Germline V CDR1 and CDR2: KGHDR, SFDVKD. There are 15 residues in the CDR3. V was trimmed by 7 bases and J by 4 bases, leaving 17 bases between them.

The chain recombines TRBV2 with TRBJ1-1; a weak D match, TRBD1 (6 bases). CDR3 size: 13 residues. Germline CDR1 SNHLY, CDR2 FYNNEI. V gave up 3 bases and J gave up 8 bases, with 13 bases separating them. The CDR3 coding sequence is TGTGCCAGCAGTGATCAGGGGAAAAGGGAAGCTTTCTTT. It encodes CASSDQGKREAFF. Filled out from reference TRBV2 and TRBJ1-1, the complete variable domain reads EPEVTQTPSHQVTQMGQEVILRCVPISNHLYFYWYRQILGQKVEFLVSFYNNEISEKSEIFDDQFSVERPDGSNFTLKIRSTKLEDSAMYFCASSDQGKREAFFGQGTRLTVV.

The chain joins TRBV2 to TRBJ2-1; 8 bases are a match to TRBD2. The CDR3 is 14 amino acids. V was pared by 2 bases and J by 6 bases, with 3 bases of the junction left unmatched. Looked up from germline, CDR1 is SNHLY and CDR2 is FYNNEI. CDR3 sequence: CASSEFGTSNEQFF. The CDR3 DNA is TGTGCCAGCAGTGAATTCGGGACTAGCAATGAGCAGTTCTTC.

This chain connects TRBV6-1 to TRBJ1-5; D is ambiguous. The CDR3 has 13 residues. The V gene's germline CDR1 is MNHNS and CDR2 SASEGT. The ends were cut back, 3 bases at V and 5 bases at J, with 8 bases in the middle. CDR3 bases: TGTGCCAGCAGTGAGAGCGGTTATCAGCCCCAGCATTTT. Translated, it gives CASSESGYQPQHF.

The rearrangement joins TRBV5-4 to TRBJ2-5; 8 bases match TRBD1. The CDR3 consists of 15 residues. The germline V gene has CDR1 SGHNT and CDR2 YYREEE (reference sequence). V shed 4 bases, J shed 0 bases, and the junction held 5 bases outside the gene matches. The CDR3: CASSPGQGNQETQYF. The CDR3 DNA reads as TGTGCCAGCAGCCCTGGACAGGGCAACCAAGAGACCCAGTACTTC. The whole variable domain, remainder taken from reference TRBV5-4 and TRBJ2-5, is ETGVTQSPTHLIKTRGQQVTLRCSSQSGHNTVSWYQQALGQGPQFIFQYYREEENGRGNFPPRFSGLQFPNYSSELNVNALELDDSALYLCASSPGQGNQETQYFGPGTRLLVL.

This clone was observed once. The J gene is TRBJ2-2, the V gene TRBV9, with D perhaps TRBD2 (6 bases). The V end lost 4 bases, the J end lost 1 base, and 17 bases lay between the germline ends. The CDR3 runs 17 residues. CDR1 and CDR2 (germline): SGDLS, YYNGEE. The CDR3, as DNA: TGTGCCAGCAGCATCGGTCGGTACGGGGGGAACACCGGGGAGCTGTTTTTT. This translates into CASSIGRYGGNTGELFF.